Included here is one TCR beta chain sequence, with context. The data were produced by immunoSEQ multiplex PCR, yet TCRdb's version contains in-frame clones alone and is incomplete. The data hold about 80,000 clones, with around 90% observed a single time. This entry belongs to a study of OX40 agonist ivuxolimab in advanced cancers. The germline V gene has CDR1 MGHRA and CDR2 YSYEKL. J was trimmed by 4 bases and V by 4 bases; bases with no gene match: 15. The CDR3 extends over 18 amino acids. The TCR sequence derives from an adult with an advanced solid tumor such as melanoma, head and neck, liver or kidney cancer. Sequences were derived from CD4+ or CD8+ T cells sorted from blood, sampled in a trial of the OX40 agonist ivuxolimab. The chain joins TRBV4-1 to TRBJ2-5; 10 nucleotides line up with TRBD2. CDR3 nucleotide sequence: TGCGCCAGCAGCCGGTGGGGACTAGCGCGCCAGGTGGGAGAGACCCAGTACTTC. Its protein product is CASSRWGLARQVGETQYF.